One TCR beta chain is described in this entry. A few counts support this clone. Which antigen it targets is not known. No much larger clone exists at a distance of one base, and base qualities are not known. V gives up 8 bases and J gives up 3 bases, and the segment between their germline ends measures 13 bases. CDR1 and CDR2, per the germline V gene (reference sequence), are MNHEY and SMNVEV. Taken from cysteine to phenylalanine, the CDR3 has 14 residues. The only DNA kept is the CDR3, 42 bases in frame from the first base. TCR beta CDR3 regions were amplified from genomic DNA with the immunoSEQ v3 hsTCRB kit using bias-controlled multiplex PCR. The TCR libraries were sequenced on an Illumina NextSeq 500 to 1.5 million to 2.5 million read pairs for survey level or about 4.5-6.5 million read pairs for deep level. The paper's processing steps were these. V, D and J genes were assigned, non-productive sequences were removed, and clonality was reported by immunoSEQ Analyzer software. To compare repertoires between infused TIL and blood, productive Simpson clonality was used along with the Morisita overlap index of productive TRB rearrangements. The source is immuneACCESS, and TCRdb retained only in-frame sequences with V and J called. Part of the clones is not carried over; for the studies checked, unresolved V genes explain less than half of this, and the remainder is unexplained. From that table come the V and J calls and clone size; the DNA was used to work out D and trimming. The sample contains 95,000 or so clones, roughly two thirds of them found a single time. The top ten hold roughly 9.8% of the sample.

The data originate from a study of TIL therapy for anti-PD-1-resistant metastatic lung cancer (dated by TCRdb to the early 2020s). Background on the whole study: A median age of approximately 50 years (range about 35-85) and a median tumor PD-L1 proportion score of roughly 5.8% were recorded among enrolled patients. Clonotypes were tracked across tumor, expanded TIL product and serial blood samples by T cell receptor beta sequencing of tumor and peripheral blood. Most of the cohort had lung adenocarcinoma, including a handful of EGFR-mutant tumors and two ALK-rearranged tumors, and half of the patients were either current or former smokers. A median non-synonymous tumor mutation burden of approximately 1.5 mutations per megabase was determined across the cohort by whole-exome sequencing. The full study reports these points: Higher clonality and lower diversity were observed in expanded TIL cultures than in baseline intratumoral T cells (median clonality roughly 6.5% vs 31%, p < 0.0001). The study protocol defined all tumor marker inferences as exploratory. The cohort was highly selected, including more treatment-naive, never-smoker and oncogene-addicted patients than is typical, which limits generalizability. High clonal turnover was observed in TIL culture, with many enriched product clones not detected in the baseline tumor, which suggested clonal contraction rather than faithful expansion.

The sample's time point, from its label and the paper: pre-treatment sample, taken before nivolumab and TIL therapy. The baseline tumor samples, taken from the same resection that was used to grow TIL, were excised metastases, most often pleural nodules or supraclavicular lymph nodes. Tumors were harvested before any PD-1/PD-L1 blockade; patients then received nivolumab, and those progressing received lymphodepletion, expanded TIL infusion and IL-2. Between October 2017 and January 2020, a dual-center phase I trial enrolled adults who had stage 4 NSCLC. The samples were obtained from a phase I trial that was single-arm and open-label and tested tumor-infiltrating lymphocyte therapy combined with nivolumab in advanced non-small cell lung cancer. Portions of each resected tumor were snap-frozen in liquid nitrogen and stored at -80 °C. Tumor regions of interest were selected on H&E sections by laser-capture macrodissection, were pulverized into roughly 16 mg aliquots, and were extracted with Qiagen Allprep kits.

This TCR derives from a person aged 25-79 years with non-small cell lung cancer. The material was tumor tissue, obtained at baseline. Recombination linked TRBV27 to TRBJ1-4, and possibly TRBD1, on 5 matching bases. The CDR3 loop reads CASRSQGANEKLFF. The DNA reads as follows: TGTGCCAGCCGATCCCAAGGGGCTAATGAAAAACTGTTTTTT.